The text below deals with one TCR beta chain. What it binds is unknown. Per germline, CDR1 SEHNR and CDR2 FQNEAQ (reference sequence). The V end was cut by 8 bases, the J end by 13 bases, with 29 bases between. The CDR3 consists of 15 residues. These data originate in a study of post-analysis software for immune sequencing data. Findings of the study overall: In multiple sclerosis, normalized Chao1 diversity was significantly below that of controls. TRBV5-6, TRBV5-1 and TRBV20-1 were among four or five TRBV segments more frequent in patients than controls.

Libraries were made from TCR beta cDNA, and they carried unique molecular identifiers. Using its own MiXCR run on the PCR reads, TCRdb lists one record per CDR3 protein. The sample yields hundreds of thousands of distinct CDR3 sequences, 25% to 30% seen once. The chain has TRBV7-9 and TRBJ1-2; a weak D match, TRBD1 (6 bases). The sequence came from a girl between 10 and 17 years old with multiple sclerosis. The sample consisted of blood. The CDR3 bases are TGTGCCAGCCGACCCCAACCGACCGGGGGGCGCGAGTTCACCTTC. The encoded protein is CASRPQPTGGREFTF.